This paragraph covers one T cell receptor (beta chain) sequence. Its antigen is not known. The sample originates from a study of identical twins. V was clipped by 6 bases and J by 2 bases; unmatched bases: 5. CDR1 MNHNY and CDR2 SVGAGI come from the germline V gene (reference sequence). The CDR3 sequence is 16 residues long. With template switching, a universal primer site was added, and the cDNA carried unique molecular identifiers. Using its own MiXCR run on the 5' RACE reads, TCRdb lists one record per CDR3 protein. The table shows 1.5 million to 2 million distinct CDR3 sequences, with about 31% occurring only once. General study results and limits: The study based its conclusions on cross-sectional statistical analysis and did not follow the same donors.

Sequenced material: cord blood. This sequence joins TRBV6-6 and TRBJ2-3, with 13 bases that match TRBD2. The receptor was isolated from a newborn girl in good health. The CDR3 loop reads CASRIGLAGVTDTQYF. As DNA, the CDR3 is TGTGCCAGCAGGATCGGACTAGCGGGAGTCACAGATACGCAGTATTTT.